Listed below are T cell receptor beta chains from one sample, sequenced in a study of OX40 agonist ivuxolimab in advanced cancers. Clones were read by immunoSEQ multiplex PCR, and TCRdb kept only the in-frame ones, dropping some. The sample has about 48,000 clones, 85% to 90% seen once. The sample in question was CD4+ or CD8+ T cells sorted from blood, obtained in a trial of the OX40 agonist ivuxolimab. The receptors here all came from an adult with an advanced solid tumor such as melanoma, head and neck, liver or kidney cancer. Both conserved end residues are part of each CDR3. D genes are given only for firm matches. Size is stated for part of the rows, as once, few or many counts, or as a class when the clone is expanded.

size | J | D | V | CDR3 | DNA
- | TRBJ1-1 | - | TRBV19 | CASSIAFARANTEAFF | TGTGCCAGTAGTATAGCGTTCGCCAGGGCGAACACTGAAGCTTTCTTT
- | TRBJ1-1 | - | TRBV6-5 | CASRTGLNTEAFF | TGTGCCAGCAGAACGGGGCTGAACACTGAAGCTTTCTTT
- | TRBJ1-4 | - | TRBV11-2 | CASSLGGGGGEKLFF | TGTGCCAGCAGCTTAGGGGGCGGTGGCGGGGAAAAACTGTTTTTT
- | TRBJ1-1 | - | TRBV7-8 | CASSPGGGDTEAFF | TGTGCCAGCAGCCCCGGGGGTGGGGACACTGAAGCTTTCTTT
- | TRBJ1-1 | - | TRBV28 | CASSPTFLAEAFF | TGTGCCAGCAGTCCCACCTTTCTAGCTGAAGCTTTCTTT
- | TRBJ2-7 | - | TRBV4-1 | CASSQVSPGYYEQYF | TGCGCCAGCAGCCAGGTCTCCCCTGGTTATTACGAGCAGTACTTC
once | TRBJ1-5 | - | TRBV10-3 | CAISESTLRQFNQPQHF | TGTGCCATCAGTGAGTCGACGCTGCGGCAGTTCAATCAGCCCCAGCATTTT
- | TRBJ2-7 | TRBD2 | TRBV5-1 | CASSTDLADTYEQYF | TGCGCCAGCAGCACAGATCTAGCGGATACCTACGAGCAGTACTTC
- | TRBJ2-2 | TRBD2 | TRBV14 | CASSRGEGTGELFF | TGTGCCAGCAGCCGGGGGGAGGGAACCGGGGAGCTGTTTTTT
- | TRBJ2-2 | - | TRBV11-2 | CASSLDYLAGELFF | TGTGCCAGCAGCTTAGATTACCTAGCCGGGGAGCTGTTTTTT
- | TRBJ2-2 | - | TRBV9 | CASSGENTGELFF | TGTGCCAGCAGCGGAGAGAACACCGGGGAGCTGTTTTTT
- | TRBJ2-3 | TRBD2 | TRBV6-6 | CASSPHTSANTDTQYF | TGTGCCAGCAGTCCCCATACTAGCGCTAACACAGATACGCAGTATTTT
- | TRBJ2-1 | TRBD1 | TRBV19 | CASTPFEGANNEQFF | TGTGCCAGTACCCCATTTGAGGGGGCGAACAATGAGCAGTTCTTC
- | TRBJ2-2 | - | TRBV29-1 | CSVEQITGELFF | TGCAGCGTTGAACAGATCACCGGGGAGCTGTTTTTT
few | TRBJ1-5 | TRBD1 | TRBV19 | CASSIGDRARQPQHF | TGTGCCAGTAGTATAGGGGACAGGGCACGACAGCCCCAGCATTTT
- | TRBJ2-7 | - | TRBV19 | CASSAGTFSSEQYF | TGTGCCAGTAGTGCGGGGACATTCTCTAGCGAGCAGTACTTC
- | TRBJ2-7 | - | TRBV5-6 | CASSWGIPYEQYF | TGTGCCAGCAGTTGGGGGATTCCCTACGAGCAGTACTTC
- | TRBJ2-5 | - | TRBV10-3 | CAISVDGQETQYF | TGTGCCATCAGTGTGGACGGCCAAGAGACCCAGTACTTC
once | TRBJ2-1 | - | TRBV12-1 | CATSKRGNEQFF | TGTGCCACCTCAAAACGGGGCAATGAGCAGTTCTTC
- | TRBJ2-5 | TRBD2 | TRBV7-3 | CASSLGTSEQETQYF | TGTGCCAGCAGCTTGGGGACTAGCGAGCAAGAGACCCAGTACTTC
- | TRBJ1-2 | - | TRBV19 | CASSTPTGLKNYGYTF | TGTGCCAGTAGTACACCAACGGGGCTAAAGAACTATGGCTACACCTTC
- | TRBJ2-2 | - | TRBV23-1 | CARTDGGELFF | TGCGCCAGGACCGATGGCGGGGAGCTGTTTTTT
few | TRBJ2-2 | TRBD1 | TRBV4-1 | CASRRQGAGELFF | TGCGCCAGCAGACGACAGGGTGCCGGGGAGCTGTTTTTT
- | TRBJ2-3 | - | TRBV7-6 | CASSFALGATDTQYF | TGTGCCAGCAGCTTCGCGTTGGGGGCCACAGATACGCAGTATTTT
few | TRBJ1-1 | - | TRBV19 | CASSKNTEAFF | TGTGCCAGTAGTAAGAACACTGAAGCTTTCTTT
- | TRBJ1-5 | - | TRBV19 | CASSISGGRSNQPQHF | TGTGCCAGTAGTATAAGCGGGGGACGCAGCAATCAGCCCCAGCATTTT
- | TRBJ1-1 | TRBD1 | TRBV2 | CASSEAGTGDLGTEAFF | TGTGCCAGCAGTGAAGCCGGGACAGGGGACCTAGGCACTGAAGCTTTCTTT
- | TRBJ1-2 | - | TRBV19 | CASSIVGADLYGYTF | TGTGCCAGTAGTATAGTAGGGGCAGATCTCTATGGCTACACCTTC
few | TRBJ2-7 | TRBD2 | TRBV6-5 | CASSFGGSYEQYF | TGTGCCAGCAGTTTCGGGGGGTCCTACGAGCAGTACTTC
- | TRBJ2-7 | TRBD2 | TRBV19 | CASTSGVGLSYEQYF | TGTGCCAGTACGAGCGGGGTGGGCCTGTCCTACGAGCAGTACTTC
- | TRBJ1-1 | - | TRBV6-5 | CASSSLGQNTEAFF | TGTGCCAGCAGTTCCCTGGGACAGAACACTGAAGCTTTCTTT
- | TRBJ2-3 | TRBD2 | TRBV2 | CASSEAISRGVTDTQYF | TGTGCCAGCAGTGAAGCGATCTCCCGGGGGGTCACAGATACGCAGTATTTT
- | TRBJ2-7 | - | TRBV27 | CASSKTWGENSYEQYF | TGTGCCAGCAGTAAAACTTGGGGGGAGAACTCCTACGAGCAGTACTTC
- | TRBJ2-1 | - | TRBV7-2 | CASSLTSLGVRNEQFF | TGTGCCAGCAGCCTCACGAGTCTAGGGGTGAGGAATGAGCAGTTCTTC
- | TRBJ2-1 | - | TRBV7-6 | CASRGPTIEQFF | TGTGCCAGCCGGGGTCCTACAATAGAGCAGTTCTTC
- | TRBJ2-1 | - | TRBV19 | CASSSQGGGEQFF | TGTGCCAGTAGTTCGCAGGGGGGTGGTGAGCAGTTCTTC
- | TRBJ1-1 | - | TRBV19 | CASRPERGDEAFF | TGTGCCAGTAGACCAGAGCGGGGGGATGAAGCTTTCTTT
- | TRBJ1-6 | - | TRBV9 | CASSVDGNRNSPLHF | TGTGCCAGCAGCGTAGATGGGAACCGTAATTCACCCCTCCACTTT
- | TRBJ2-3 | TRBD2 | TRBV12-5 | CASGLFTSGVTDTQYF | TGTGCTAGTGGTTTGTTTACTAGCGGGGTCACAGATACGCAGTATTTT
- | TRBJ2-2 | TRBD1 | TRBV15 | CATSRDLGQGANTGELFF | TGTGCCACCAGCAGAGATTTGGGACAGGGGGCGAACACCGGGGAGCTGTTTTTT
- | TRBJ1-1 | TRBD1 | TRBV2 | CASSDSLRFGTVYTEAFF | TGTGCCAGCAGTGATTCTCTCAGATTCGGGACAGTATATACTGAAGCTTTCTTT